Listed below are T cell receptor beta chains from one sample, sequenced in a study of blood T cell repertoires in COVID-19. The table came from immunoSEQ multiplex PCR; TCRdb's copy has only in-frame clones and leaves some out. The sample has approximately 230,000 clones, about 86% seen once; the top ten hold approximately 9.1%. The sample taken for sequencing was peripheral blood. Every receptor here comes from a man older than 75 with acute or convalescent COVID-19. Each CDR3 is given with its conserved first and last residue.

J,V,CDR3
TRBJ2-7,TRBV30,CAWSLVYEQYF
TRBJ1-5,TRBV6-5,CASNNRGREQPQHF
TRBJ1-2,TRBV7-9,CASSSRQVIYSGYGYTF
TRBJ1-1,TRBV19,CASSTPAGPNTEAFF
TRBJ2-3,TRBV3-1/TRBV3-2,CASSPRGLATQYF
TRBJ1-5,TRBV19,CASSIRGTALEPQHF
TRBJ2-3,TRBV7-9,CASSTSNGFDTQYF
TRBJ2-3,TRBV11-2,CASSQTSGGVTDTQYF
TRBJ1-3,TRBV18,CASSHPGISGNTIYF
TRBJ2-1,TRBV6-4,CASSELFRRAYNEQFF
TRBJ2-7,TRBV30,CAWSGGTSGSYEQYF
TRBJ1-5,TRBV11-1,CASSLGQHQPQHF
TRBJ1-3,TRBV6-5,CASSYLPGSGNTIYF
TRBJ2-3,TRBV12-5,CASGLERNRADTQYF
TRBJ2-7,TRBV27,CASSLSLQGNWGGSVYEQYF
TRBJ2-1,TRBV18,CASSLGLGTNNEQFF
TRBJ2-6,TRBV2,CASSRTVDSSGANVLTF
TRBJ2-7,TRBV11-3,CASSSGTGRSYEQYF
TRBJ2-5,TRBV7-2,CASSWGWGSGSSVQETQYF
TRBJ2-3,TRBV10-3,CAISPGLARVTDTQYF
TRBJ2-2,TRBV6-5,CASTTGGIPGELFF